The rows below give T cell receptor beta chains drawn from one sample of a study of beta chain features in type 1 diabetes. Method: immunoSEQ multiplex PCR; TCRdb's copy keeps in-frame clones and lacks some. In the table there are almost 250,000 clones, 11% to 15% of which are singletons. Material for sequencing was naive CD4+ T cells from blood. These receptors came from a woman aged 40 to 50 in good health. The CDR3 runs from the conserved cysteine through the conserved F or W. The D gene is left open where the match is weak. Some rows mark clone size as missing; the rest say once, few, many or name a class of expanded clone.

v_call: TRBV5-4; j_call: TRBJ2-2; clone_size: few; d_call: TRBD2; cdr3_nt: TGTGCCAGCACGCCAGCGGGGGCGACCGGGGGCACCGGGGAGCTGTTTTTT; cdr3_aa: CASTPAGATGGTGELFF
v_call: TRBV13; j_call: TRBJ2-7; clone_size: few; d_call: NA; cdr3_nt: TGTGCCAGCAGCTCCCGCTGGACTGCCAAATACGAGCAGTACTTC; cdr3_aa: CASSSRWTAKYEQYF
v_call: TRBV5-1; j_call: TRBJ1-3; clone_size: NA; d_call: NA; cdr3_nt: TGCGCCAGCAGCTTGGGCACGGTCGGCTCTGGAAACACCATATATTTT; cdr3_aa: CASSLGTVGSGNTIYF
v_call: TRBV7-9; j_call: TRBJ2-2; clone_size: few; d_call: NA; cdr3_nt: TGTGCCAGCAGCCGTATAGACCAGGGCACCGGGGAGCTGTTTTTT; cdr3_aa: CASSRIDQGTGELFF
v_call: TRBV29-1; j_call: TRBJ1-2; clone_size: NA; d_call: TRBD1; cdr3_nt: TGCAGCGTTTCAGGGGGCGTCAACTATGGCTACACCTTC; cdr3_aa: CSVSGGVNYGYTF
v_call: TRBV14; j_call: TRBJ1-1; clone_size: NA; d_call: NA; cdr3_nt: TGTGCCAGCAGCCAAGAAGTAGTAGGAGAGGAGAACACTGAAGCTTTCTTT; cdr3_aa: CASSQEVVGEENTEAFF
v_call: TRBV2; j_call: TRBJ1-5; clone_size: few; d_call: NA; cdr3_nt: TGTGCCAGCAGTCTACTCGGCGGGGGCGTCGGGCAGCCCCAGCATTTT; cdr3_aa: CASSLLGGGVGQPQHF
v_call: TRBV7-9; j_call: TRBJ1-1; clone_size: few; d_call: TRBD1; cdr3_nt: TGTGCCAGCAGCTTTGAGGGGGCGGGAACTGAAGCTTTCTTT; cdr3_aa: CASSFEGAGTEAFF
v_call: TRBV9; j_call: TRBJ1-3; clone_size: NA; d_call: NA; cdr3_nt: TGTGCCAGCAGCGTAGAACAGGGAAGTGGAAACACCATATATTTT; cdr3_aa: CASSVEQGSGNTIYF
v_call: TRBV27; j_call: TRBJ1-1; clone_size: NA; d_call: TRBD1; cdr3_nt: TGTGCCAGCAAGGGACAGGGTATCGCTGAAGCTTTCTTT; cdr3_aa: CASKGQGIAEAFF
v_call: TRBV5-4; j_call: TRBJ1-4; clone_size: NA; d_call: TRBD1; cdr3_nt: TGTGCCAGCAGCTGGGACAGATCTAATGAAAAACTGTTTTTT; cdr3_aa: CASSWDRSNEKLFF
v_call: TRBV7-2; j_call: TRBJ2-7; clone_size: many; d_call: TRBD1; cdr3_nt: TGTGCCAGCACCGAGGACAGGATCTACGAGCAGTACTTC; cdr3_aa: CASTEDRIYEQYF
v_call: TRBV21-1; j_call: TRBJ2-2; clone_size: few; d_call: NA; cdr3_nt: TGTGCCAGCAGCATCCCCACGAACACCGGGGAGCTGTTTTTT; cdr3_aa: CASSIPTNTGELFF
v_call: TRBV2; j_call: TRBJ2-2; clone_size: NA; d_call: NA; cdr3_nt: TGTGCCAGCAGTGAAAGGCAGGGGCCCGGGGAGCTGTTTTTT; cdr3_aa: CASSERQGPGELFF
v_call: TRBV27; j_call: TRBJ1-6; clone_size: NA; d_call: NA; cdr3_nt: TGTGCCAGCAGTTTATCGCCCGGACAGTCGAGCTCCTATAATTCACCCCTCCACTTT; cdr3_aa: CASSLSPGQSSSYNSPLHF
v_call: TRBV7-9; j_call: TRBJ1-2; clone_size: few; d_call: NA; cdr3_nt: TGTGCCAGCAGCTACCGCCACCTTGAGGGCTATGGCTACACCTTC; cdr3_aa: CASSYRHLEGYGYTF
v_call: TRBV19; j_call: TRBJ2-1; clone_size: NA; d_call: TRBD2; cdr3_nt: TGTGCCAGCCAGATTTCTAGGCTAGCGGGGGAATCCTACAATGAGCAGTTCTTC; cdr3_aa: CASQISRLAGESYNEQFF
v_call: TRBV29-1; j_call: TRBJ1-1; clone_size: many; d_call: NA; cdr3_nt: TGCAGCGTTAGGACGGGGGGCACTGAAGCTTTCTTT; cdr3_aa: CSVRTGGTEAFF
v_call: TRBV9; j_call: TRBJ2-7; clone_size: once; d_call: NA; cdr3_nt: TGTGCCAGCAGCGTAGGTCCTAGCCCACTTCTCTACGAGCAGTACTTC; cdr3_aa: CASSVGPSPLLYEQYF
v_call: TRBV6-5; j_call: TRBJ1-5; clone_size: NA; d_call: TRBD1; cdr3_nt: TGTGCCAGCAGTTACGCTGCTACAGGGGGCCGGCCCCAGCATTTT; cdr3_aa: CASSYAATGGRPQHF
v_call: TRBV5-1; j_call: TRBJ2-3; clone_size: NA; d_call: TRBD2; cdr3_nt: TGCGCCAGCAGCCCACTCGGGACTAGCGGGGCGAGCACAGATACGCAGTATTTT; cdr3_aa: CASSPLGTSGASTDTQYF
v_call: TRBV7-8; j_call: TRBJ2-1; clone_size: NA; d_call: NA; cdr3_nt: TGTGCCAGCACAACCCAGGGTGAGCAGTTCTTC; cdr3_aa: CASTTQGEQFF
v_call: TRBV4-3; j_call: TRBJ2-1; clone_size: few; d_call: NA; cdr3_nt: TGCGCCAGCAGCCAAGATGAGGGCGGGGTGATCTACAATGAGCAGTTCTTC; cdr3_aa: CASSQDEGGVIYNEQFF
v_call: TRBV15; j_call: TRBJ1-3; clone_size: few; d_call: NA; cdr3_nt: TGTGCCACCGGGATATTTGAGGGGGACACCATATATTTT; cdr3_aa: CATGIFEGDTIYF
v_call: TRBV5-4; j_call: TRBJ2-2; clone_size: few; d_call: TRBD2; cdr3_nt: TGTGCCAGCAACCCGGGACTAGGGAACACCGGGGAGCTGTTTTTT; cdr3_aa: CASNPGLGNTGELFF
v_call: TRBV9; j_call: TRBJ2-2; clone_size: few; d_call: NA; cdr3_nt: TGTGCCAGCAGCGTAGATCCCGACAGGTCGCGGACCGGGGAGCTGTTTTTT; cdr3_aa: CASSVDPDRSRTGELFF
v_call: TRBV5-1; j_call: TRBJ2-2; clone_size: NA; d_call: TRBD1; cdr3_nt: TGCGCCAGCAGCTACCGGGACAGGGTGTCCGGGGAGCTGTTTTTT; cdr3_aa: CASSYRDRVSGELFF
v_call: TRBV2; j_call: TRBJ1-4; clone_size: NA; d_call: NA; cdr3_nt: TGTGCCAGCAGGAAACACGGAGGTGAAAAACTGTTTTTT; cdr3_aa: CASRKHGGEKLFF
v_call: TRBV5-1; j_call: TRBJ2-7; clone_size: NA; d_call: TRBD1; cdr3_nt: TGCGCCAGCAGCCCACGACAGGGGCGGTACGAGCAGTACTTC; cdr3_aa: CASSPRQGRYEQYF
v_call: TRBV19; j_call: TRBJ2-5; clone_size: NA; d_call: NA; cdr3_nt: TGTGCCAGTAGTATAGTTGGAGGTGGGGAGACCCAGTACTTC; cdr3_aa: CASSIVGGGETQYF
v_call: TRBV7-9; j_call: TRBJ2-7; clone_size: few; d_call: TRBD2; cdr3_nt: TGTGCCAGCAGCTTGGCCGTCGGTAGCGGGGGTACCTACGAGCAGTACTTC; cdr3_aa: CASSLAVGSGGTYEQYF
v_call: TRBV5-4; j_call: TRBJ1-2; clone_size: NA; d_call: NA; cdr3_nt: TGTGCCAGCAGCCGTGGGGCGCTGAGCTATGGCTACACCTTC; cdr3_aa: CASSRGALSYGYTF
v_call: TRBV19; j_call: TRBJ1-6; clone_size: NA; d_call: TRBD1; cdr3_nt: TGTGCCAGGTGGACAGGTGCTTTCTCCTATAATTCACCCCTCCACTTT; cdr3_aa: CARWTGAFSYNSPLHF
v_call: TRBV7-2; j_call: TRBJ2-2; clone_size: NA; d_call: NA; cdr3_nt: TGTGCCAGCAGCTTAACAGCGAACACCGGGGAGCTGTTTTTT; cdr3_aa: CASSLTANTGELFF
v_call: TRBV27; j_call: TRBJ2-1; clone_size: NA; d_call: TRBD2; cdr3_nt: TGTGCCAGCAGTTCGACTAGCGGGGGGGTCCATTACAATGAGCAGTTCTTC; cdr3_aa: CASSSTSGGVHYNEQFF
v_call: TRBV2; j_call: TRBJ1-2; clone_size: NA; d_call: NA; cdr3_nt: TGTGCCAGCAGCAACGGGGGTTTTTATGGCTACACCTTC; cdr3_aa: CASSNGGFYGYTF
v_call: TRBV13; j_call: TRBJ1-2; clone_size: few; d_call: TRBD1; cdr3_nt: TGTGCCAGCAGCCGCGGGACAGTTGTTAACTATGGCTACACCTTC; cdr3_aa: CASSRGTVVNYGYTF
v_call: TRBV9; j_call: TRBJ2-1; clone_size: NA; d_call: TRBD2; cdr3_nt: TGTGCCAGCAGCGTTCGCGGGGGGCGTCTTTGGGGTGAGCAGTTCTTC; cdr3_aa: CASSVRGGRLWGEQFF
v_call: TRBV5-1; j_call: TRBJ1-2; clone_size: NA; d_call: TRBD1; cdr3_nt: TGCGCCAGCAGCTTGCTGCAGGGGGCGGTAGGCTACACCTTC; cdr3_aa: CASSLLQGAVGYTF
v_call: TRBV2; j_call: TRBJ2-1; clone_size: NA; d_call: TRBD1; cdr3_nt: TGTGCCAGCAGTACACAGGGGCTCCGTTATTTCAGTGAGCAGTTCTTC; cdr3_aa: CASSTQGLRYFSEQFF
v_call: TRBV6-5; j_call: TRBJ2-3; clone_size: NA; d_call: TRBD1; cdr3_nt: TGTGCCAGCAGTACACAGGGGGCCGTCACAGATACGCAGTATTTT; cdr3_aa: CASSTQGAVTDTQYF
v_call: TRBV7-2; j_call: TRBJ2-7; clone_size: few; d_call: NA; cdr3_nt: TGTGCCAGCAGCCCGCCTACCTACGAGCAGTACTTC; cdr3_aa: CASSPPTYEQYF
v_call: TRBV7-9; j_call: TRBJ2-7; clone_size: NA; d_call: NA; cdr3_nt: TGTGCCAGCAGCTTAGCGGTGGGGACTTCCTACGAGCAGTACTTC; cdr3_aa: CASSLAVGTSYEQYF